This T cell receptor (beta chain) comes out of a study of CD8+ T cells in alopecia areata. cDNA reverse transcribed from extracted RNA served as the sequencing template. The repertoire was sequenced with immunoSEQ multiplex PCR; TCRdb's copy has only in-frame clones and lacks some. The sample lists 170,000 or so clones, about 60% occurring once. The V end lost 5 bases, the J end lost 4 bases, and 6 bases lay between the germline ends. CDR1 MGHRA and CDR2 YSYEKL come from the germline V gene. This CDR3 has 11 residues. The sample's treatment: oral pan-JAK inhibitor, 5-10 mg twice daily. V is TRBV4-1 and J is TRBJ2-7; perhaps TRBD2 as D (6 bases). The clonotype originates from a human donor with alopecia areata. Source: CD8+ T cells sorted from blood, taken at week 24, from a patient treated with tofacitinib. The CDR3 DNA follows: TGCGCCAGCAGCGGGGGGTACGAGCAGTACTTC. Translated: CASSGGYEQYF.